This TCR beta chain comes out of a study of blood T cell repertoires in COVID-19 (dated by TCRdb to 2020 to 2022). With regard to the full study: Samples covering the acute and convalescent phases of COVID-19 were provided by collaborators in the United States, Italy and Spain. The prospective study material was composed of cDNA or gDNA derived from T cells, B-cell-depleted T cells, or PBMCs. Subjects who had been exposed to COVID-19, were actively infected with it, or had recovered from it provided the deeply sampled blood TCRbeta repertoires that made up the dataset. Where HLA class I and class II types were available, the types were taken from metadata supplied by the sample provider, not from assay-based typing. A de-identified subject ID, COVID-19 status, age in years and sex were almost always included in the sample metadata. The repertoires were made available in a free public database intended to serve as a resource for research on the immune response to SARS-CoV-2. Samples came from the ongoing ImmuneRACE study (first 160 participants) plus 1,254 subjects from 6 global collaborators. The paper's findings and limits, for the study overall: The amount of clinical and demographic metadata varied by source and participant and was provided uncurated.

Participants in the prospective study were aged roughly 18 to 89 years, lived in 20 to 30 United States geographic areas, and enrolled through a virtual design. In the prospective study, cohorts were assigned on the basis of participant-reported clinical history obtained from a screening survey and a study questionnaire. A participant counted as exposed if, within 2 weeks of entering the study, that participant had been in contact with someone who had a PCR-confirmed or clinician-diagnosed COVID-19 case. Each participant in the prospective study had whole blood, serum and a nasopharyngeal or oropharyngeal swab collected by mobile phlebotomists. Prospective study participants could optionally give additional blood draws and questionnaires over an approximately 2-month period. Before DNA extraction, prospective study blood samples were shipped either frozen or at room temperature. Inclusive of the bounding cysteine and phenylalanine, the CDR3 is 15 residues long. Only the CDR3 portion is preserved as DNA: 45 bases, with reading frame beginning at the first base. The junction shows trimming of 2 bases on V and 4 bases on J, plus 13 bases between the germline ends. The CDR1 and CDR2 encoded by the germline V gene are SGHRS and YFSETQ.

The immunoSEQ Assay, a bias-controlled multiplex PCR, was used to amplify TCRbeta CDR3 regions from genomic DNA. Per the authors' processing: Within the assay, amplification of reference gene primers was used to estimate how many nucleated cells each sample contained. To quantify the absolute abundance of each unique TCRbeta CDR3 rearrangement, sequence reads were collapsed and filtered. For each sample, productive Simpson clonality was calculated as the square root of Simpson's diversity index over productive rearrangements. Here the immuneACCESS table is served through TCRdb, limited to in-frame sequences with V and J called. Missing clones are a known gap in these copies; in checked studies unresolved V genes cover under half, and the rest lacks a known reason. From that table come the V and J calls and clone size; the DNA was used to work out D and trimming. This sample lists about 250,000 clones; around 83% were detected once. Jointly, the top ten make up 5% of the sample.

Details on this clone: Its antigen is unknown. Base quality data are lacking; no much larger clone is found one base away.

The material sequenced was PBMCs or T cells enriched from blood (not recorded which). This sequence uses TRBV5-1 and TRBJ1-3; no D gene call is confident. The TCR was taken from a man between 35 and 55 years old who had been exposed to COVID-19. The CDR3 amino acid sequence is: CASSFDGSYGNTIYF. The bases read TGCGCCAGCAGCTTCGACGGGTCGTACGGAAACACCATATATTTT. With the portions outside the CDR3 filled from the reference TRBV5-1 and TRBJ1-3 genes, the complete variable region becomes KAGVTQTPRYLIKTRGQQVTLSCSPISGHRSVSWYQQTPGQGLQFLFEYFSETQRNKGNFPGRFSGRQFSNSRSEMNVSTLELGDSALYLCASSFDGSYGNTIYFGEGSWLTVV.